Following are 28 T cell receptor beta chains from one sample sequenced in a study of blood T cell repertoires in COVID-19. Method: immunoSEQ multiplex PCR; TCRdb's copy keeps in-frame clones and lacks some. The profile covers about 69,000 clones, with 75% to 80% appearing a single time and more than 40% taken by the ten largest. Sequencing was done on a sample of peripheral blood. The receptors here all came from a human donor in a cohort sampled during active COVID-19.

This sequence joins TRBV6-5 and TRBJ1-4; TRBD1 aligns across 10 bases. The CDR3 has 14 residues. V dropped 5 bases and J dropped 8; count of bases not matched to a gene: 5. The germline CDR1 and CDR2 sequences are MNHEY and SVGAGI. The CDR3 DNA sequence: TGTGCCAGCAGTCGGGACAGGGGAGGAGAAAAACTGTTTTTT. It specifies CASSRDRGGEKLFF.

The chain links TRBV3-1 (or the pseudogene TRBV3-2) to TRBJ1-5; D not certain. The CDR3 loop spans 14 amino acids. Germline CDR1 is LGHDT and CDR2 is YNNKEL (reference sequence). V shed 1 base and J shed 6 bases, with 10 bases lying between them. CDR3 protein: CASSQGVPGQPQHF. As DNA, the CDR3 is TGTGCCAGCAGCCAAGGAGTACCTGGTCAGCCCCAGCATTTT.

The chain combines TRBV2 with TRBJ2-7, with TRBD2 identical over 11 bases. The junction had 4 bases not matched to a gene; V was cut back by 6 bases and J by 3 bases. Germline CDR1 and CDR2: SNHLY and FYNNEI. CDR3 length: 14 amino acids. CDR3 DNA sequence: TGTGCCAGCAGGGCCGGGACTAGCGGCTACGAGCAGTACTTC. This codes for CASRAGTSGYEQYF.

J is TRBJ1-1 and V is TRBV27, with 7 nucleotides matching TRBD1. Per the germline V gene, CDR1 is MNHEY and CDR2 is SMNVEV (reference sequence). This CDR3 is built from 13 residues. Trimming at V came to 5 bases and at J to 4 bases, leaving 4 bases not matched to a gene. CDR3 sequence reads: CASSPPGGTEAFF. Here the CDR3 DNA reads TGTGCCAGCAGTCCCCCAGGGGGCACTGAAGCTTTCTTT.

The chain is built from TRBV28 and TRBJ2-7, with 8 bases fitting TRBD2. Germline assignment: CDR1 MDHEN and CDR2 SYDVKM. CDR3 size: 13 residues. Trimming at V came to 9 bases and at J to 3 bases, leaving 7 bases not matched to a gene. CDR3 sequence: CASRASGLYEQYF. The DNA for the CDR3 is TGTGCCAGTCGGGCTAGCGGGCTCTACGAGCAGTACTTC.

The CDR3 loop is CASSQSSGSTDTQYF. The CDR3, as DNA: TGTGCCAGTAGTCAGTCTAGCGGGAGCACAGATACGCAGTATTTT. The gene calls are TRBV19 and TRBJ2-3; 8 positions match TRBD2. Looked up from germline, CDR1 is LNHDA and CDR2 is SQIVND (reference sequence). The V segment lost 5 bases and the J segment 0 bases; nucleotides outside the gene matches: 4. The CDR3 extends over 15 amino acids.

The chain is built from TRBV7-8 and TRBJ2-1, with D possibly being TRBD2 (6 bases). The V gene's germline CDR1 is SGHVS and CDR2 FQNEAQ. V lost 5 bases and J lost 0, with 17 bases in between. This CDR3 is built from 17 residues. CDR3 DNA sequence: TGTGCCAGCAGCCCTCACCCGGGAGAGAGCTCCTACAATGAGCAGTTCTTC. It is translated as CASSPHPGESSYNEQFF.

The chain carries TRBV25-1 and TRBJ1-2; possible D gene TRBD1, 5 bases. V was clipped by 4 bases and J by 0 bases, with 12 bases between them. Germline CDR1 and CDR2: MGHDK and SYGVNS. The CDR3 is 15 amino acids. CDR3: CASSATGGANYGYTF. CDR3 nucleotides: TGTGCCAGCAGTGCAACGGGGGGGGCTAACTATGGCTACACCTTC.

This chain uses TRBV7-2 with TRBJ1-2; 12 bases map to TRBD1. The CDR3 is 13 amino acids. The V gene's germline CDR1 is SGHTA and CDR2 FQGNSA. V lost 4 bases, J lost 8 bases, and 2 bases stayed unmatched. Here the CDR3 reads CASSSGTGGGYTF. The CDR3 nucleotides are TGTGCCAGCAGCTCCGGGACAGGGGGCGGCTACACCTTC.

The rearrangement joins TRBV5-5 to TRBJ1-2, with TRBD1 as a possible D gene (5 bases). V gave up 0 bases and J gave up 2 bases, with 8 bases separating them. The CDR3 is 14 amino acids. The germline gives CDR1 SGHKS, CDR2 YYEKEE (reference sequence). The CDR3: CASSLAAGNYGYTF. CDR3 sequence (DNA): TGTGCCAGCAGCTTGGCGGCAGGGAACTATGGCTACACCTTC.

The chain couples TRBV7-9 to TRBJ1-1, with D possibly TRBD1 on 6 matching bases. The CDR3 spans 14 residues. Looked up from germline, CDR1 is SEHNR and CDR2 is FQNEAQ (reference sequence). Deletions cut 6 bases from V and 6 bases from J, with 17 bases between. As DNA, the CDR3 is TGTGCCAGCAGTTCACAGGGTGATCTCGCTGAAGCTTTCTTT. Its protein is CASSSQGDLAEAFF.

The rearrangement uses TRBV5-1 and TRBJ2-7, with 7 positions matching TRBD1. With V trimmed by 3 bases and J by 4 bases, 10 bases remained unmatched. CDR1 is SGHRS, CDR2 YFSETQ, per germline. The CDR3 consists of 15 residues. The CDR3 loop is CASSSRQGALYEQYF. CDR3 sequence (DNA): TGCGCCAGCAGCTCAAGACAGGGCGCCTTGTACGAGCAGTACTTC.

This chain links TRBV28 with TRBJ1-4; D is undetermined. V lost 1 base to trimming and J lost 7 bases, with 13 bases between them. Germline V lookup: CDR1 MDHEN, CDR2 SYDVKM. The CDR3 has 15 residues. The CDR3 sequence: CASSLFGPGGEKLFF. The DNA for the CDR3 is TGTGCCAGCAGTTTATTTGGGCCGGGAGGTGAAAAACTGTTTTTT.

This clone was seen only a few times. The same CDR3 arises from other DNA sequences in this sample as well. The rearrangement links TRBV12-3 or TRBV12-4 to TRBJ1-2; a possible D gene is TRBD1 (6 bases). The CDR3 covers 12 residues. Trimming left V 4 bases short and J 3 bases short, with 6 bases between. The CDR3 loop is CASSSGDYGYTF. The CDR3 coding sequence is TGTGCCAGCAGTTCAGGGGACTATGGCTACACCTTC.

The table lists this clone with a few counts. In DNA form, the CDR3 reads TGTGCCAGCAGCCAAGATTCCACAGGGGTCGGTGAGCAGTTCTTC. Translated: CASSQDSTGVGEQFF. The chain is built from TRBV3-1 (or the pseudogene TRBV3-2) and TRBJ2-1; 7 bases line up with TRBD1. Per the germline V gene, CDR1 is LGHDT and CDR2 is YNNKEL (reference sequence). With V trimmed by 0 bases and J by 9 bases, 8 bases remained unmatched. The CDR3 extends over 15 amino acids.

V gene TRBV11-2 combines with J gene TRBJ2-3; 9 bases fit TRBD2. J lost 3 bases, V lost 5 bases, and 6 bases had no gene match. The germline CDR1 and CDR2 sequences are SGHAT and FQNNGV. The CDR3 consists of 15 residues. This CDR3 reads CASSQWTSATDTQYF. In nucleotides, the CDR3 is TGTGCCAGCAGCCAGTGGACTAGCGCTACAGATACGCAGTATTTT.

This clone was seen once. J is TRBJ2-7 and V is TRBV4-2; TRBD2 aligns across 7 bases. Germline CDR1 reads LGHNA; CDR2 reads YNFKEQ. V dropped 4 bases and J dropped 3; count of bases not matched to a gene: 6. The CDR3 sequence is 14 residues long. This chain's CDR3 is CASSRERDFYEQYF. The CDR3 nucleotides read TGTGCCAGCAGCCGAGAGCGGGACTTCTACGAGCAGTACTTC.

The V and J genes are TRBV24-1 and TRBJ1-1; 8 positions agree with TRBD1. Per germline, CDR1 KGHDR and CDR2 SFDVKD. V lost 8 bases to trimming and J lost 4 bases; unmatched junction nucleotides: 14. CDR3 length: 16 amino acids. The CDR3 protein is CATNGGRGLDGTEAFF. CDR3 DNA: TGTGCCACCAATGGGGGCAGGGGGCTCGACGGCACTGAAGCTTTCTTT.

The V gene is TRBV5-1, the J gene TRBJ1-1; D call uncertain. Germline lookup yields CDR1 SGHRS and CDR2 YFSETQ. This CDR3 contains 15 residues. V lost 0 bases and J 7 bases, leaving 16 bases between the germline ends. CDR3: CASSLAFVSGDEAFF. CDR3 DNA: TGCGCCAGCAGCTTGGCCTTCGTTTCCGGGGATGAAGCTTTCTTT.

The sample holds one count of this clone. The chain joins TRBV5-4 to TRBJ2-3; 9 bases fit TRBD2. The CDR3 runs 15 residues. Germline CDR1 is SGHNT and CDR2 is YYREEE (reference sequence). Germline trimming cut 4 bases from V and 3 bases from J; bases unmatched to any gene: 6. CDR3 residues: CASSRGGAQTDTQYF. The CDR3 nucleotides are TGTGCCAGCAGCCGCGGGGGGGCGCAGACAGATACGCAGTATTTT. Combining the CDR3 with reference TRBV5-4 and TRBJ2-3 gives the whole variable domain ETGVTQSPTHLIKTRGQQVTLRCSSQSGHNTVSWYQQALGQGPQFIFQYYREEENGRGNFPPRFSGLQFPNYSSELNVNALELDDSALYLCASSRGGAQTDTQYFGPGTRLTVL.

This sequence joins TRBV5-1 and TRBJ1-4; a possible D gene is TRBD1 (5 bases). V lost 4 bases to trimming and J lost 7 bases, with 20 bases between them. This CDR3 is built from 16 residues. From germline, CDR1 is SGHRS and CDR2 YFSETQ. CDR3 nucleotides: TGCGCCAGCAGCCCTACTCACAGGTGGGGATCTGAAAAACTGTTTTTT. It yields the protein CASSPTHRWGSEKLFF.

The CDR3 sequence: CASSYTTAEQYF. CDR3 nucleotides: TGTGCCAGCAGCTATACTACCGCCGAGCAGTACTTC. The chain is built from TRBV6-5 and TRBJ2-7; D remains ambiguous. This CDR3 has 12 amino acids. CDR1 and CDR2 from the germline V gene are MNHEY and SVGAGI. Trimming removed 6 bases at V and 6 bases at J, with 12 bases between.

The J gene is TRBJ1-1, the V gene TRBV5-1, with a weak D call TRBD1 (5 bases). The V end was cut by 1 base, the J end by 4 bases, with 17 bases between. This CDR3 is 16 amino acids long. Germline V gene data show CDR1 as SGHRS and CDR2 as YFSETQ. CDR3 amino acids: CASSLLAGKVVTEAFF. The CDR3 bases are TGCGCCAGCAGCTTGCTGGCAGGGAAGGTGGTCACTGAAGCTTTCTTT. Supplemented by reference TRBV5-1 and TRBJ1-1, the full variable domain reads KAGVTQTPRYLIKTRGQQVTLSCSPISGHRSVSWYQQTPGQGLQFLFEYFSETQRNKGNFPGRFSGRQFSNSRSEMNVSTLELGDSALYLCASSLLAGKVVTEAFFGQGTRLTVV.

This clone came up a few times. The V and J genes are TRBV5-1 and TRBJ1-3; unclear D gene. The length of the CDR3 is 15 residues. Germline V gives CDR1 SGHRS, CDR2 YFSETQ. Between the trimmed V and J ends, which lost 4 bases and 0 bases, there was a span of 11 bases. The CDR3 loop is CASSVVFGSGNTIYF. The CDR3, as DNA: TGCGCCAGCAGCGTTGTGTTCGGCTCTGGAAACACCATATATTTT.

A few counts support this clone. The chain uses TRBV7-2 and TRBJ1-2; D possibly corresponds to TRBD1 (6 bases). The V end was cut by 5 bases, the J end by 3 bases, with 19 bases between. The germline V gene has CDR1 SGHTA and CDR2 FQGNSA. CDR3 length: 16 amino acids. The CDR3 protein is CASSLITGIGYYGYTF. For the CDR3, the DNA is TGTGCCAGCAGCCTAATAACAGGGATAGGATACTATGGCTACACCTTC.

The genes are TRBV28 and TRBJ1-2, with D unclear. V was pared by 6 bases and J by 3 bases, with 14 bases between. CDR1 and CDR2 from the germline V gene are MDHEN and SYDVKM. There are 14 residues in the CDR3. Here the CDR3 DNA reads TGTGCCAGCAGAAGCGGGTCGGTGGACTATGGCTACACCTTC. It is translated as CASRSGSVDYGYTF.

The count of this clone is one. The chain carries TRBV10-2 and TRBJ2-2; 9 positions agree with TRBD1. CDR3 length: 18 amino acids. CDR1 and CDR2 (germline): WSHSY, SAAADI. Losses at the gene ends were 1 base for V and 0 bases for J; bases not matched to a gene: 6. The CDR3: CASSEYTGQGSNTGELFF. The CDR3 region has the DNA TGCGCCAGCAGTGAGTACACGGGACAGGGTTCGAACACCGGGGAGCTGTTTTTT.

The chain joins TRBV5-4 to TRBJ2-3, with 8 bases matching TRBD1. The CDR3 consists of 14 residues. Germline lookup yields CDR1 SGHNT and CDR2 YYREEE (reference sequence). The V segment lost 0 bases and the J segment 8 bases; nucleotides outside the gene matches: 5. As DNA, the CDR3 is TGTGCCAGCAGCTTGGATCAGGGGGCTGGTACGCAGTATTTT. As protein: CASSLDQGAGTQYF.